The 20 T cell receptor beta chains in this list originate from one sample, sequenced in a study of blood T cell repertoires in COVID-19. Sequenced by immunoSEQ multiplex PCR; TCRdb stores in-frame clones only, minus some. The sample lists about 97,000 clones, over 75% occurring once. The sequenced material came from peripheral blood. Receptors originate from a woman aged 25 to 39 with acute or convalescent COVID-19.

The chain joins TRBV5-6 to TRBJ1-2; 7 nucleotides line up with TRBD1. V trimming: 2 bases; J trimming: 5 bases; junction bases outside the gene matches: 6. Germline V lookup: CDR1 SGHDT, CDR2 YYEEEE. There are 14 residues in the CDR3. CDR3 DNA sequence: TGTGCCAGCAGCTTCCAAGGACAGGCTTATGGCTACACCTTC. The encoded protein is CASSFQGQAYGYTF.

This sequence joins TRBV5-1 and TRBJ2-7; the D gene is possibly TRBD1 (5 bases). The V gene lost 4 bases and the J gene lost 2 bases, with 10 bases spanning the gap. Germline V gene lookup returns CDR1 SGHRS and CDR2 YFSETQ. This CDR3 spans 13 amino acids. CDR3 protein: CASSPQGPYEQYF. CDR3 in DNA: TGCGCCAGCAGCCCCCAGGGTCCCTACGAGCAGTACTTC.

The rearrangement joins TRBV28 to TRBJ1-2; D remains unclear. The germline V gene encodes CDR1 MDHEN and CDR2 SYDVKM. The CDR3 has 12 residues. Trimming left V 5 bases short and J 2 bases short, with 6 bases between. The CDR3 loop reads CASSTFNYGYTF. CDR3 in DNA: TGTGCCAGCAGTACTTTCAACTATGGCTACACCTTC.

The gene calls are TRBV2 and TRBJ1-2, with 11 positions matching TRBD1. CDR1 SNHLY and CDR2 FYNNEI come from the germline V gene. The CDR3 consists of 14 residues. V was pared by 3 bases and J by 14 bases, with 11 bases of the junction left unmatched. The DNA of the CDR3 is TGTGCCAGCAGTGATTCCGCGGACAGGGGGCGTCGGACCTTC. Translation gives CASSDSADRGRRTF.

V gene TRBV18 combines with J gene TRBJ2-7; 7 bases line up with TRBD1. The germline V gene encodes CDR1 KGHSH and CDR2 LQKENI. The CDR3 contains 13 residues. V shed 1 base, J shed 5 bases, and the junction held 2 bases outside the gene matches. The CDR3 protein is CASSPLTGDEQYF. DNA of the CDR3: TGTGCCAGCTCACCACTTACAGGGGACGAGCAGTACTTC. Together with reference TRBV18 and TRBJ2-7, the CDR3 gives the full variable domain: NAGVMQNPRHLVRRRGQEARLRCSPMKGHSHVYWYRQLPEEGLKFMVYLQKENIIDESGMPKERFSAEFPKEGPSILRIQQVVRGDSAAYFCASSPLTGDEQYFGPGTRLTVT.

The rearrangement links TRBV9 to TRBJ1-1; D is unresolved. Trimming stripped 3 bases from V and 7 bases from J, with 7 bases between. This CDR3 comprises 11 residues. Germline values: CDR1 SGDLS, CDR2 YYNGEE. The CDR3 loop reads CASSGGGEAFF. In nucleotides, the CDR3 is TGTGCCAGCAGCGGTGGCGGTGAAGCTTTCTTT.

V usage is TRBV12-3 or TRBV12-4 and J usage is TRBJ1-1; D is undetermined. The CDR3 runs 11 residues. Trimming took off 6 bases at V and 1 base at J, with 3 bases between the two ends. This CDR3 reads CASRANTEAFF. The CDR3 DNA sequence: TGTGCCAGCAGGGCGAACACTGAAGCTTTCTTT.

The chain is built from TRBV5-1 and TRBJ2-6; D is unresolved. Deletions cut 2 bases from V and 1 base from J, with 4 bases between. The germline V gene encodes CDR1 SGHRS and CDR2 YFSETQ. The CDR3 spans 14 residues. The DNA of the CDR3 is TGCGCCAGCAGCTTCGGTTCTGGGGCCAACGTCCTGACTTTC. As protein: CASSFGSGANVLTF.

This clone was seen once. J is TRBJ2-7 and V is TRBV5-1; 9 bases map to TRBD1. The V and J ends lost 3 bases and 4 bases, in that order; junction bases with no gene match: 8. This CDR3 region has 15 residues. The germline V gene encodes CDR1 SGHRS and CDR2 YFSETQ. The CDR3 region is CASSSPGQGSYEQYF. DNA for the CDR3: TGCGCCAGCAGCTCACCGGGACAGGGATCATACGAGCAGTACTTC.

This chain connects TRBV2 to TRBJ1-2; 7 bases line up with TRBD1. The trim removed 8 bases at V and 2 bases at J, leaving 17 bases unmatched. Looked up from germline, CDR1 is SNHLY and CDR2 is FYNNEI. The CDR3 totals 17 residues. This chain's CDR3 is CASSLTGNILMNYGYTF. The DNA of the CDR3 is TGTGCCAGCTCCTTGACAGGGAATATTTTGATGAACTATGGCTACACCTTC. The complete variable domain, with remaining parts taken from reference TRBV2 and TRBJ1-2, reads EPEVTQTPSHQVTQMGQEVILRCVPISNHLYFYWYRQILGQKVEFLVSFYNNEISEKSEIFDDQFSVERPDGSNFTLKIRSTKLEDSAMYFCASSLTGNILMNYGYTFGSGTRLTVV.

The chain carries TRBV5-1 and TRBJ2-1; maybe TRBD1 (6 bases). The germline V gene encodes CDR1 SGHRS and CDR2 YFSETQ. The CDR3 is made up of 19 amino acids. Trimming cost V 0 bases and J 8 bases, with 27 bases left between them. The CDR3 reads CASSLASARGTGQVDEQFF. The CDR3 DNA sequence: TGCGCCAGCAGCTTGGCATCCGCCAGGGGTACAGGGCAAGTTGATGAGCAGTTCTTC.

V is TRBV4-2 and J is TRBJ1-3; D is unresolved. With 4 bases removed from V and 9 bases from J, the gap between germline ends came to 10 bases. Germline V CDR1 and CDR2: LGHNA, YNFKEQ. The CDR3 sequence is 12 residues long. The CDR3 nucleotides are TGTGCCAGCAGCCCCTCGGAGGGCACCATATATTTT. This codes for CASSPSEGTIYF.

V gene TRBV2 combines with J gene TRBJ1-3; TRBD1 matches 7 bases. The CDR3 loop spans 13 amino acids. Trimming cost V 7 bases and J 4 bases; bases outside gene matches: 4. Germline values: CDR1 SNHLY, CDR2 FYNNEI. The CDR3 DNA is TGTGCCAGCATGACAGGGTTAGGAAACACCATATATTTT. Its protein is CASMTGLGNTIYF.

The V gene is TRBV5-1, the J gene TRBJ2-3, with TRBD2 matching 7 bases. Germline V gene data show CDR1 as SGHRS and CDR2 as YFSETQ. The CDR3 sequence is 16 residues long. After removal of 2 bases from V and 2 bases from J, the junction contained 8 bases not matched to a gene. DNA for the CDR3: TGCGCCAGCAGCTTCGTGTCTAGCGGAAACACAGATACGCAGTATTTT. This encodes CASSFVSSGNTDTQYF.

The chain employs TRBV18 and TRBJ1-1, with D maybe TRBD1 (6 bases). The CDR3 is 15 residues long. V lost 3 bases and J lost 6, with 17 bases in between. Germline loops: CDR1 KGHSH, CDR2 LQKENI. The CDR3 spells CASSPSPDRWAEAFF. DNA of the CDR3: TGTGCCAGCTCACCGTCCCCCGACAGGTGGGCTGAAGCTTTCTTT. The complete variable domain, with remaining parts taken from reference TRBV18 and TRBJ1-1, reads NAGVMQNPRHLVRRRGQEARLRCSPMKGHSHVYWYRQLPEEGLKFMVYLQKENIIDESGMPKERFSAEFPKEGPSILRIQQVVRGDSAAYFCASSPSPDRWAEAFFGQGTRLTVV.

In this sample, this clone turned up a few times. The chain has TRBV7-9 and TRBJ1-1; D gene unclear. Per germline, CDR1 SEHNR and CDR2 FQNEAQ (reference sequence). Trimming removed 3 bases at V and 11 bases at J, with 13 bases between. The CDR3 is 12 amino acids. CDR3 sequence reads: CASSLDGREAFF. In nucleotides, the CDR3 is TGTGCCAGCAGCTTGGACGGTCGGGAGGCTTTCTTT.

This clone appeared a few times. The chain recombines TRBV5-6 with TRBJ2-2, with unresolved D. V was clipped by 4 bases and J by 4 bases, with 14 bases between them. CDR3 size: 15 residues. Germline V gene data show CDR1 as SGHDT and CDR2 as YYEEEE. The CDR3 nucleotides read TGTGCCAGCAGCCCCGACTCGCGCCTCACCGGGGAGCTGTTTTTT. This encodes CASSPDSRLTGELFF.

This rearrangement joins TRBV15 to TRBJ2-6; D not resolved. V was shortened by 5 bases and J by 1 base, with 6 bases between the two germline ends. In germline, CDR1 is LNHNV, CDR2 YYDKDF (reference sequence). This CDR3 is 14 amino acids long. CDR3 nucleotides: TGTGCCACCAGCTCCCGTTCTGGGGCCAACGTCCTGACTTTC. Protein: CATSSRSGANVLTF.

This chain joins TRBV5-1 and TRBJ2-3, with no clear D. CDR1 and CDR2 (germline): SGHRS, YFSETQ. The CDR3 spans 11 residues. V was cut by 4 bases and J by 2 bases, with 2 bases left in between. CDR3 region: CASSLTDTQYF. The CDR3 nucleotides read TGCGCCAGCAGCCTCACAGATACGCAGTATTTT.

The chain carries TRBV19 and TRBJ1-2, with D possibly matching TRBD1 (5 bases). This CDR3 has 15 residues. Germline V CDR1 and CDR2: LNHDA, SQIVND (reference sequence). The V end lost 3 bases, the J end lost 4 bases, and 15 bases lay between the germline ends. CDR3 protein: CASSILIEDIYGYTF. Written as DNA, the CDR3 is TGTGCCAGTAGTATTCTTATCGAGGACATCTATGGCTACACCTTC.